What follows are 9 T cell receptor beta chains derived from one specimen sequenced in a study of shared clonotypes between healthy human individuals. The repertoire was sequenced with immunoSEQ multiplex PCR; TCRdb's copy has only in-frame clones and lacks some. The sample holds hundreds of thousands of clones, about 96% seen once. Sequenced material: naive CD4+ T cells sorted from blood. Subset described: CD45RA+ positively selected. The receptors were gathered from a woman under 40 in good health.

This clone came up once. The J gene is TRBJ1-2, the V gene TRBV6-1, with D uncertain. CDR3 size: 13 residues. CDR1 is MNHNS and CDR2 is SASEGT in the germline V gene. Deletions cut 1 base from V and 8 bases from J, with 11 bases between. This CDR3 is CASSEDSYGGYTF. In DNA, the CDR3 is TGTGCCAGCAGTGAAGATAGTTACGGAGGCTACACCTTC.

This clone was counted once. The chain couples TRBV5-1 to TRBJ2-2, with no clear D. The length of the CDR3 is 14 residues. Germline loops: CDR1 SGHRS, CDR2 YFSETQ. Trimming removed 1 base from V and 3 bases from J, with 7 bases in between. The CDR3 DNA follows: TGCGCCAGCAGCTTGAGTCTGGACACCGGGGAGCTGTTTTTT. It is translated as CASSLSLDTGELFF.

This chain uses TRBV20-1 with TRBJ1-1; D gene uncertain. Trimming stripped 4 bases from V and 1 base from J, with 4 bases between. The CDR3 totals 11 residues. Germline values: CDR1 DFQATT, CDR2 SNEGSKA (reference sequence). For the CDR3, the DNA is TGCAGTGCTACGTGGAACACTGAAGCTTTCTTT. Protein sequence: CSATWNTEAFF.

This chain joins TRBV28 and TRBJ1-1, with D possibly being TRBD1 (5 bases). The germline gives CDR1 MDHEN, CDR2 SYDVKM. This CDR3 has 11 residues. V was cut by 5 bases and J by 5 bases, with 6 bases left in between. The CDR3 DNA sequence: TGTGCCAGCAGTAGGGGAACTGAAGCTTTCTTT. This translates into CASSRGTEAFF.

The J gene is TRBJ2-7, the V gene TRBV28; D remains ambiguous. Trimming stripped 5 bases from V and 2 bases from J, with 13 bases between. The V gene's germline CDR1 is MDHEN and CDR2 SYDVKM. The CDR3 extends over 14 amino acids. The CDR3 loop is CASSTSRKAYEQYF. The CDR3 nucleotides read TGTGCCAGCAGTACGTCTAGGAAGGCCTACGAGCAGTACTTC.

The V gene is TRBV7-6, the J gene TRBJ2-7; perhaps TRBD1 as D (5 bases). Trimming took 2 bases from V and 4 from J, leaving 6 bases between them. CDR3 length equals 12 residues. Germline V gene sequence: CDR1 SGHVS, CDR2 FNYEAQ. The DNA of the CDR3 is TGTGCCAGCAGCTTACGACAGTACGAGCAGTACTTC. It encodes CASSLRQYEQYF.

The V call is TRBV16, the J call TRBJ2-3; 9 bases fit TRBD2. There are 16 residues in the CDR3. The V and J ends lost 3 bases and 4 bases, in that order; junction bases with no gene match: 8. Germline V lookup: CDR1 KGHSY, CDR2 FQNENV. The CDR3 is CASSHWASGKSDTQYF. In nucleotides, the CDR3 is TGTGCCAGCAGCCACTGGGCTAGCGGGAAATCAGATACGCAGTATTTT.

The gene calls are TRBV19 and TRBJ1-5; tentative D call: TRBD1 (5 bases). Trimming shortened V by 3 bases and J by 7 bases, and 13 bases separated the two germline ends. Germline assignment: CDR1 LNHDA and CDR2 SQIVND (reference sequence). CDR3 size: 14 residues. CDR3 sequence reads: CASSMRRDGQPQHF. CDR3 DNA: TGTGCCAGTAGTATGCGCAGGGACGGACAGCCCCAGCATTTT. Full variable domain (rest looked up from reference TRBV19 and TRBJ1-5): DGGITQSPKYLFRKEGQNVTLSCEQNLNHDAMYWYRQDPGQGLRLIYYSQIVNDFQKGDIAEGYSVSREKKESFPLTVTSAQKNPTAFYLCASSMRRDGQPQHFGDGTRLSIL.

This CDR3 is CASSHDFSEAFF. The CDR3 DNA sequence: TGTGCCAGCAGTCATGACTTTTCTGAAGCTTTCTTT. The chain links TRBV5-4 to TRBJ1-1; no clear D gene. V lost 5 bases, J lost 6 bases, and 11 bases lay in between. In germline, CDR1 is SGHNT, CDR2 YYREEE (reference sequence). The length of the CDR3 is 12 residues.